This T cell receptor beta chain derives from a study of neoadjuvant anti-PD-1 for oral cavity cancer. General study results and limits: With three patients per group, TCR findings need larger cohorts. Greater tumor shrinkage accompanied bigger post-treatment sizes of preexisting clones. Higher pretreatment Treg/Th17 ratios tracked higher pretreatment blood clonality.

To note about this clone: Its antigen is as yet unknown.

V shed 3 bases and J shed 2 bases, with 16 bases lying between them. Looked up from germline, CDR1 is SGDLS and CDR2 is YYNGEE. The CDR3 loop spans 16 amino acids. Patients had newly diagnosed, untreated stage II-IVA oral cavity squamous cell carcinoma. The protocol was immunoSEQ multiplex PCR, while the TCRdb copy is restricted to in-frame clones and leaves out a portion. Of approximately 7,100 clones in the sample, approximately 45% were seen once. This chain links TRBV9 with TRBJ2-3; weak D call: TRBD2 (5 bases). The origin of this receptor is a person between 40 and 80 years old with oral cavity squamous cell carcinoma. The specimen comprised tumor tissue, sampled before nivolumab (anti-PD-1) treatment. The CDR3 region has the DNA TGTGCCAGCAGCGGGTGGGAGAAGGTGAACACAGATACGCAGTATTTT. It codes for CASSGWEKVNTDTQYF.